Listed here are 8 T cell receptor beta chains from one sample, sequenced in a study of shared clonotypes between healthy human individuals. Clones were sequenced by immunoSEQ multiplex PCR, and TCRdb holds only the in-frame ones, with some missing. The top ten hold around 41% of the sample, which has about 95,000 clones, approximately 61% seen once. Sequenced input: memory CD8+ T cells sorted from blood. This sample's subset: CD45RO+ cells pooled with CCR7-negative TemRA cells. The receptors stem from a young man in good health.

The genes are TRBV4-3 and TRBJ1-2; no definite D call. Trimming pared 0 bases from V and 8 bases from J, leaving 13 bases between. The CDR3 is 14 amino acids. Per germline, CDR1 LGHNA and CDR2 YSLEER. The CDR3 protein is CASSQEGKVGGYTF. CDR3 sequence (DNA): TGCGCCAGCAGCCAAGAGGGAAAGGTAGGAGGCTACACCTTC.

The chain combines TRBV2 with TRBJ2-1; D is perhaps TRBD2 (6 bases). The CDR3 sequence is 14 residues long. The germline V gene encodes CDR1 SNHLY and CDR2 FYNNEI. The V and J ends lost 8 bases and 6 bases respectively, with 17 bases between them. This CDR3 reads CASCGSGGCNEQFF. CDR3 in DNA: TGTGCCAGCTGCGGGTCCGGGGGTTGCAATGAGCAGTTCTTC.

The V and J genes are TRBV2 and TRBJ1-4; D ambiguous. The CDR3 covers 14 residues. Germline assignment: CDR1 SNHLY and CDR2 FYNNEI. The V and J ends lost 6 bases and 5 bases respectively, with 13 bases between them. The CDR3 bases are TGTGCCAGCAGCCCGAACGTCCCGAATGAAAAACTGTTTTTT. Its translation is CASSPNVPNEKLFF.

Of note for this clone: A far larger clone is one nucleotide away, so this likely arose from a read error. The sample carries other DNA sequences with the same CDR3. The chain couples TRBV6-1 to TRBJ2-7; a weak D match, TRBD1 (5 bases). Germline V lookup: CDR1 MNHNS, CDR2 SASEGT. The CDR3 sequence is 12 residues long. The V and J ends lost 6 bases and 0 bases respectively, with 6 bases between them. For the CDR3, the DNA is TGTGCCAGCAGGGACATCTCCTACGAGCAGTACTTC. This gives the protein CASRDISYEQYF.

This clone appeared many times. This sequence joins TRBV7-9 and TRBJ2-7; D might be TRBD1 (5 bases). The V end lost 5 bases, the J end lost 4 bases, and 12 bases lay between the germline ends. In germline, CDR1 is SEHNR, CDR2 FQNEAQ (reference sequence). The CDR3 is made up of 13 amino acids. CDR3 region: CASSPGIRYEQYF. CDR3 bases: TGTGCCAGCAGCCCAGGGATCAGGTACGAGCAGTACTTC.

This clone was seen once. J is TRBJ1-2 and V is TRBV4-1, with TRBD1 identical over 7 bases. There are 15 residues in the CDR3. Germline CDR1 is MGHRA and CDR2 is YSYEKL. Trimming removed 4 bases from V and 4 bases from J; junction bases left unmatched: 9. The CDR3 nucleotides are TGCGCCAGCAGCCCCACGGAAGGGGGCGGCTATGGCTACACCTTC. Translating gives CASSPTEGGGYGYTF.

The CDR3: CASHRTVDEKLFF. CDR3 sequence (DNA): TGTGCCAGCCACAGGACAGTTGATGAAAAACTGTTTTTT. This rearrangement joins TRBV2 to TRBJ1-4, with TRBD1 as a possible D gene (6 bases). This CDR3 contains 13 residues. Germline CDR1 is SNHLY and CDR2 is FYNNEI. The germline V and J ends were trimmed by 8 bases and 6 bases, with 13 bases remaining between them.

This clone was counted between two and nine times. V gene TRBV2 combines with J gene TRBJ2-7; 14 nucleotides match TRBD2. The CDR3 has 18 amino acids. The junction had 4 bases not matched to a gene; V was cut back by 0 bases and J by 0 bases. The germline gives CDR1 SNHLY, CDR2 FYNNEI. The CDR3 here is CASSEAGLAGAPSYEQYF. Here the CDR3 DNA reads TGTGCCAGCAGTGAAGCGGGACTAGCGGGAGCCCCCTCCTACGAGCAGTACTTC.